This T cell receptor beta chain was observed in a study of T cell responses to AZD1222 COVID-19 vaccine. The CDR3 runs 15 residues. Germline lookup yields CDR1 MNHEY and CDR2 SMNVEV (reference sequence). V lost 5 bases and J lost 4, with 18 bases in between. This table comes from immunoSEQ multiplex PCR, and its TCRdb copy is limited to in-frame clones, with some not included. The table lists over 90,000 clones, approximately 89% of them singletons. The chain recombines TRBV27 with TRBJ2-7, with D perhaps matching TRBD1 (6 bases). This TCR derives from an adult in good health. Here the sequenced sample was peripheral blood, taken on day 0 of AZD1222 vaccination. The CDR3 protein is CASSPTGVTGYEQYF. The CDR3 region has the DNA TGTGCCAGCAGTCCGACAGGTGTAACCGGTTACGAGCAGTACTTC.